This T cell receptor beta chain appears in the sequencing data of a study of naive and memory T cell subsets. Points from the study as a whole: Each distinct alpha or beta sequence counts as one clonotype. In naive cells, over 85% of TCR sequences were seen only once. Possibly reflecting memory cells re-expressing CD45RA, a few larger clonotypes occurred in naive repertoires, especially CD8.

The sample holds a few counts of this clonotype. What it binds is unknown. Germline lookup yields CDR1 SGHTA and CDR2 FQGNSA. There are 17 residues in the CDR3. Trimming removed 1 base from V and 2 bases from J, with 15 bases in between. Two oligonucleotides, mixed equimolar, formed the beta constant-region primer covering TRBC1 and TRBC2. Nested alpha and beta constant-region primers with the SP2 primer drove four PCR rounds on ligated cDNA. TCRdb fed the UMI-ligation and nested PCR reads into MiXCR, producing one record per CDR3 protein. Among more than 95,000 distinct CDR3 sequences listed, roughly 15% were seen once.

Sequenced input: naive CD8+ T cells from blood. This chain connects TRBV7-2 to TRBJ1-5, with D uncertain. The source of this sequence is a human donor in good health. This chain's CDR3 is CASSLVGLVSGNQPQHF. CDR3 nucleotides: TGTGCCAGCAGCTTAGTCGGCCTTGTTTCGGGCAATCAGCCCCAGCATTTT.